This T cell receptor (beta chain) was found in a study of T cell responses to AZD1222 COVID-19 vaccine. This table comes from immunoSEQ multiplex PCR, and its TCRdb copy is limited to in-frame clones, with some not included. The data show more than 150,000 clones, around 92% seen once. CDR3 length: 12 amino acids. V was clipped by 2 bases and J by 5 bases, with 6 bases between them. Looked up from germline, CDR1 is LGHDT and CDR2 is YNNKEL (reference sequence). As concerns this clone: Its antigen remains unknown.

The study's findings and limits: The study found Spike-specific TCR breadth and depth rose after two AZD1222 doses. The span of vaccine-associated CD4 TCRs extended across spike, with dominance at 160-218 and 743-854. After the peak T cell response, and only then, were repertoires sampled.

The chain couples TRBV3-1 (or the pseudogene TRBV3-2) to TRBJ1-2, with D unresolved. This sample comprised peripheral blood, obtained on day 0 of AZD1222 vaccination. The receptor comes from an adult in good health. CDR3: CASSQRPYGYTF. The CDR3 DNA sequence: TGTGCCAGCAGCCAAAGACCTTATGGCTACACCTTC.